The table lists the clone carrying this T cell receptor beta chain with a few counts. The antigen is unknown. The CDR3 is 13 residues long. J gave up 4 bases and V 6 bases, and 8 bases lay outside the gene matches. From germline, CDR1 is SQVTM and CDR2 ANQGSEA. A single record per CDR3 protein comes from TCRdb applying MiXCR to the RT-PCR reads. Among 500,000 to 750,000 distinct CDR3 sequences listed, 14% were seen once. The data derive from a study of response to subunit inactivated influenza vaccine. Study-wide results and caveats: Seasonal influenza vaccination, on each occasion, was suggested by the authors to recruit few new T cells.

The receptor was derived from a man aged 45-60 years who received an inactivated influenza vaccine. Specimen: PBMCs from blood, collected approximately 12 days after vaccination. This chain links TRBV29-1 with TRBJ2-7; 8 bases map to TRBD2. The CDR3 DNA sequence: TGCAGCGTCCCAGGGCTAGCGGGTTACGAGCAGTACTTC. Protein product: CSVPGLAGYEQYF.